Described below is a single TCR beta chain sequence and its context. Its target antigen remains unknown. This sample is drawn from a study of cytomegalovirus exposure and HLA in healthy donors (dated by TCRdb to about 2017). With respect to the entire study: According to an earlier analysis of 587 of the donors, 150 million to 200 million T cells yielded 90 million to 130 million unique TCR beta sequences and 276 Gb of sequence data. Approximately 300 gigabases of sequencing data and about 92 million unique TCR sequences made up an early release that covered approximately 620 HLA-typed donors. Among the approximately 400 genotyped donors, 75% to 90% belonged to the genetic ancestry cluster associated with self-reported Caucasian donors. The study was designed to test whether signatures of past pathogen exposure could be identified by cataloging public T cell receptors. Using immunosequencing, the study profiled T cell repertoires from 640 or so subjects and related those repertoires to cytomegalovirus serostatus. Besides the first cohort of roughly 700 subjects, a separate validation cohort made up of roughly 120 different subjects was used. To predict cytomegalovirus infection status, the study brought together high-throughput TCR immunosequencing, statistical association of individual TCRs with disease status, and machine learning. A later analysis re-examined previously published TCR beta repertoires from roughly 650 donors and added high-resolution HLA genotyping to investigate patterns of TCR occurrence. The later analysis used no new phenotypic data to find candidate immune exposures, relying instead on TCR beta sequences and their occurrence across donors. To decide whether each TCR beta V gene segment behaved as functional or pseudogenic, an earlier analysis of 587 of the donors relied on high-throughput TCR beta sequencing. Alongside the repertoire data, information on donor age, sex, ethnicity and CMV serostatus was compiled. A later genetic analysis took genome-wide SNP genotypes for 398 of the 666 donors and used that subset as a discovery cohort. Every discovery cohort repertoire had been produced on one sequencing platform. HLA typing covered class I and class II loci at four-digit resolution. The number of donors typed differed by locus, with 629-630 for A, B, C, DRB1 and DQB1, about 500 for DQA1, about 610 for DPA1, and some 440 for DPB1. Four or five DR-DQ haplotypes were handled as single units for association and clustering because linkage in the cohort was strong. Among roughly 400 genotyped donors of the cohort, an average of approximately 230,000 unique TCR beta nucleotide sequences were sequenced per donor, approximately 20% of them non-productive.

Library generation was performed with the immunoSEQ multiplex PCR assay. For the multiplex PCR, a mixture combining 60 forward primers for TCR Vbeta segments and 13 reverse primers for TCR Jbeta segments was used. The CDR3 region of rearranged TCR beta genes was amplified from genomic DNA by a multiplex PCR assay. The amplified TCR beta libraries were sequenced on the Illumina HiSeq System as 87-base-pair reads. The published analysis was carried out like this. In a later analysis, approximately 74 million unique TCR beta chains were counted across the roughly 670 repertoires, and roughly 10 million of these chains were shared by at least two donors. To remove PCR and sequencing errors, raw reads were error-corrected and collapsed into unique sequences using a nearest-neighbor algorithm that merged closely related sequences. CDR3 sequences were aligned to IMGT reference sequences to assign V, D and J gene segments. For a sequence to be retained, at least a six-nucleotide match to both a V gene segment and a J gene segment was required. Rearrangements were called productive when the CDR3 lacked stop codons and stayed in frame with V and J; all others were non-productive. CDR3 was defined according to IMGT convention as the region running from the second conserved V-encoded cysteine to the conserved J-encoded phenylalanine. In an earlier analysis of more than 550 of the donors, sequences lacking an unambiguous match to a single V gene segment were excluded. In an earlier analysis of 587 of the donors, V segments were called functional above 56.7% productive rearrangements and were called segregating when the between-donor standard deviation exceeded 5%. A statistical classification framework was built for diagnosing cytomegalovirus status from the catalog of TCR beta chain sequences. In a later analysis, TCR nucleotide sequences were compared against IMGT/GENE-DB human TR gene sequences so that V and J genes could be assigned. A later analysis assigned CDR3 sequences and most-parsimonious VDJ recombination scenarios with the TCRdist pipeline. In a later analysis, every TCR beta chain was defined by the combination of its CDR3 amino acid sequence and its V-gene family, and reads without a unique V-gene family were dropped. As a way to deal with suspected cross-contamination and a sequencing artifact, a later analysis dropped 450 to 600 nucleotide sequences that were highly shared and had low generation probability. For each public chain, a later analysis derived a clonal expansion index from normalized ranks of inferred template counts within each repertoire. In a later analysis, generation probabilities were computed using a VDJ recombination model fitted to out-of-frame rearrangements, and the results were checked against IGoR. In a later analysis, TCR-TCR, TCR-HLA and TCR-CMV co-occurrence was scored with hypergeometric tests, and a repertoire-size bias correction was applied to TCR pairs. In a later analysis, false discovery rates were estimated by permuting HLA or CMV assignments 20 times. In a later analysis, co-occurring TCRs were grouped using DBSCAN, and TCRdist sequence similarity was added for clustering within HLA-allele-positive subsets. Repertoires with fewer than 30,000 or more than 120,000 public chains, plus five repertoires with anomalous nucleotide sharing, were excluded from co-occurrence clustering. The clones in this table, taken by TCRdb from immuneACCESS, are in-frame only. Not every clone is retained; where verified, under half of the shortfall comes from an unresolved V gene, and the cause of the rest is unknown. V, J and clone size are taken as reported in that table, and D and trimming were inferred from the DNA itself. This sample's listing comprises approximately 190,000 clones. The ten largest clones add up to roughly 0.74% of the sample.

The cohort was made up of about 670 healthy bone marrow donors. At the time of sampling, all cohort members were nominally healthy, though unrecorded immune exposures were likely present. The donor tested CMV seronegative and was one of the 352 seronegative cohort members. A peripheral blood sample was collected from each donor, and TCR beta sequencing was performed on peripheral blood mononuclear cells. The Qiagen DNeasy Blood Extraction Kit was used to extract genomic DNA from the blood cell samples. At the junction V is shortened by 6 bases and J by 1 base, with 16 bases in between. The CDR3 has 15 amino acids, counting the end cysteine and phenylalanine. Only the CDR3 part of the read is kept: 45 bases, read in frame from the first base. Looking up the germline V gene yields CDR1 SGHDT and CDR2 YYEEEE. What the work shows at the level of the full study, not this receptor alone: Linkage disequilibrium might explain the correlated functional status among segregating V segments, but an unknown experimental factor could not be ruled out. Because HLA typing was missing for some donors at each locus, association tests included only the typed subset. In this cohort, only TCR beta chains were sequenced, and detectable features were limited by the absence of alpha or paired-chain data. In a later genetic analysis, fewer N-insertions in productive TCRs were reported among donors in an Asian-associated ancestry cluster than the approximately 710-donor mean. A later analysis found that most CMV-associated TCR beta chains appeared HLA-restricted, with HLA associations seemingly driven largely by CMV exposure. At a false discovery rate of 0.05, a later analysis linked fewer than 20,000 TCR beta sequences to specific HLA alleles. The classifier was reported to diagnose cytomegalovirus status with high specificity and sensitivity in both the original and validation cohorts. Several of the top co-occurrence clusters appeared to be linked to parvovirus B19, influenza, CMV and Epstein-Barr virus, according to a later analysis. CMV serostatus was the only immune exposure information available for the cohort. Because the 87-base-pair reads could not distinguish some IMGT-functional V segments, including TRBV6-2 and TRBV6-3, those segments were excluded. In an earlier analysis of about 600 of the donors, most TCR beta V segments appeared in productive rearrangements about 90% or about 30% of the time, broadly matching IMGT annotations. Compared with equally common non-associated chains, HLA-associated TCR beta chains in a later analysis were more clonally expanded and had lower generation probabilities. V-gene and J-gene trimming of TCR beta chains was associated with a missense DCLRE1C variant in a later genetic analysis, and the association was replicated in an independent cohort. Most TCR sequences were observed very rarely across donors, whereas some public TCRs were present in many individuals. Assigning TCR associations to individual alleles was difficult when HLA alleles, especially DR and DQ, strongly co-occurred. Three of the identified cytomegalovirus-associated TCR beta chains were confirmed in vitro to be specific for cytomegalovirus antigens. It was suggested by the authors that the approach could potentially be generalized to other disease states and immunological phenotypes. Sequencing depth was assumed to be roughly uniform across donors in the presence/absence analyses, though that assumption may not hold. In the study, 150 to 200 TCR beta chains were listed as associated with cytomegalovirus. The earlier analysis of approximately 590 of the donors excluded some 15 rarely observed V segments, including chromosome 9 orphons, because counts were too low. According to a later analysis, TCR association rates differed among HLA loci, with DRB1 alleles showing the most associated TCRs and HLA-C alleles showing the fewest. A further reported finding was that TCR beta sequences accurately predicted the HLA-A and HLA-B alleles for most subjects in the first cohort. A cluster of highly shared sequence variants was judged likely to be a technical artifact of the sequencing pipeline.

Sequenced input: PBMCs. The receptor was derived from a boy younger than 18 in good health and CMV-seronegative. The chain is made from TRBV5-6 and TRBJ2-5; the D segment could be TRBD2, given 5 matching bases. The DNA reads TGTGCCAGCATCATAAGTCCCCGGGGCCAAGAGACCCAGTACTTC. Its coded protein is CASIISPRGQETQYF.